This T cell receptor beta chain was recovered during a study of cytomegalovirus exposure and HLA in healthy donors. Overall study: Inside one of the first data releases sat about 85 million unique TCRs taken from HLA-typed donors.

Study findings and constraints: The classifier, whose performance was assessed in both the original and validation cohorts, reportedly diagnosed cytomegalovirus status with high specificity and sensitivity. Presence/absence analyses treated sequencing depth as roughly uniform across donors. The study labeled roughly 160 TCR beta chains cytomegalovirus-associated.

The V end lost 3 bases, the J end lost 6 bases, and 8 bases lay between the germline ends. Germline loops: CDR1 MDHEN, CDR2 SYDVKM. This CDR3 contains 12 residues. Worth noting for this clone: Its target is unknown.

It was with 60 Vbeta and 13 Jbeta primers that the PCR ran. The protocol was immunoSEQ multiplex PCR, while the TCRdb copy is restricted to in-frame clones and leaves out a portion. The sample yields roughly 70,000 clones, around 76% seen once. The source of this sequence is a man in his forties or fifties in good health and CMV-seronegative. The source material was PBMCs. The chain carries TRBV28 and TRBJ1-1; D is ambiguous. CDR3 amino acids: CASSLLTSEAFF. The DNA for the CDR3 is TGTGCCAGCAGTTTGCTGACTTCTGAAGCTTTCTTT.